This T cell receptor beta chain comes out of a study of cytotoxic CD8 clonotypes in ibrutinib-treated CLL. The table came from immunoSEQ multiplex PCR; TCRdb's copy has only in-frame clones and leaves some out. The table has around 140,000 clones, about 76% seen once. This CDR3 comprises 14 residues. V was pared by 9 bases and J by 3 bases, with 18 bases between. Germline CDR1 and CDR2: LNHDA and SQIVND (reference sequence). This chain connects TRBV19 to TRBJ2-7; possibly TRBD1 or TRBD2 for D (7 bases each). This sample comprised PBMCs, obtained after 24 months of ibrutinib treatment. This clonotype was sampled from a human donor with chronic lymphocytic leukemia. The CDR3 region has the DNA TGTGCCAGCAGGGGGGGACAGATGAACTACGAGCAGTACTTC. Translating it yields CASRGGQMNYEQYF.